Below, one T cell receptor (beta chain) is given with its context. Specified treatment: over 15 received Ad26.COV2.S at low or high dose, single or two shots; about five received placebo; per-sample allocation not given. Samples were taken on day 63 after the first vaccine or placebo injection. The record originates from a study of Ad26.COV2.S vaccination and SARS-CoV-2 variants. The table came from immunoSEQ multiplex PCR; TCRdb's copy has only in-frame clones and leaves some out. The sample yields roughly 420,000 clones, 88% seen once. Germline values: CDR1 LNHDA, CDR2 SQIVND (reference sequence). CDR3 length equals 15 residues. Trimming cost V 7 bases and J 4 bases; bases outside gene matches: 7.

V is TRBV19 and J is TRBJ1-5; 10 nucleotides align to TRBD1. The clonotype was recovered from a person aged 18-60 years who received the Ad26.COV2.S COVID-19 vaccine or a placebo. The input for sequencing was peripheral blood, taken in a trial of Ad26.COV2.S vaccine versus placebo. CDR3 protein: CASISGQGGNQPQHF. CDR3 nucleotide sequence: TGTGCCAGTATATCCGGACAGGGGGGAAATCAGCCCCAGCATTTT.